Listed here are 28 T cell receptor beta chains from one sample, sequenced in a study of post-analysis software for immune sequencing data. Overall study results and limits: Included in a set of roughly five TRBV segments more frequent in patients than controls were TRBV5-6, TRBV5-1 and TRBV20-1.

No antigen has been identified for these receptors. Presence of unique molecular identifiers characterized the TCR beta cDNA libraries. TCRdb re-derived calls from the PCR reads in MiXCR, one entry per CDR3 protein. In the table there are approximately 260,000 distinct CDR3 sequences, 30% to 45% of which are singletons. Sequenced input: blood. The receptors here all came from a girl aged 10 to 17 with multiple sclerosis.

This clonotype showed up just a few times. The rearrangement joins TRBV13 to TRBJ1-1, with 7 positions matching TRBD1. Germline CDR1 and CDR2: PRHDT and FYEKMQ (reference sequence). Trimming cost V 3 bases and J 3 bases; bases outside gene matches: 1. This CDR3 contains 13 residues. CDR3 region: CASSFDRDTEAFF. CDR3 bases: TGTGCCAGCAGCTTTGACAGGGACACTGAAGCTTTCTTT.

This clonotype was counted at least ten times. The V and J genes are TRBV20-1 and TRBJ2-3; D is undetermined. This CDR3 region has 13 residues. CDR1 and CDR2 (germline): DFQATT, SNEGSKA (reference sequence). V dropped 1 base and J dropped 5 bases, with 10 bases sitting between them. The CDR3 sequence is CSARGDLRDTQYF. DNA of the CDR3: TGCAGTGCTAGAGGGGATTTAAGAGATACGCAGTATTTT.

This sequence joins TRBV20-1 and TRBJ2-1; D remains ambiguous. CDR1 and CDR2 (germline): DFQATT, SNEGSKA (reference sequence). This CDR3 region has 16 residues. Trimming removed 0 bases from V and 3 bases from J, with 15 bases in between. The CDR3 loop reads CSARDKLSDNYNEQFF. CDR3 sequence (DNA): TGCAGTGCTAGAGATAAACTTTCCGACAACTACAATGAGCAGTTCTTC.

CDR3 coding DNA: TGTGCCAGCGAAGACAGGGAGGGCACTGAAGCTTTCTTT. It codes for CASEDREGTEAFF. The gene calls are TRBV6-1 and TRBJ1-1; TRBD1 aligns across 7 bases. Germline V CDR1 and CDR2: MNHNS, SASEGT. V was clipped by 8 bases and J by 4 bases; unmatched bases: 7. The CDR3 extends over 13 amino acids.

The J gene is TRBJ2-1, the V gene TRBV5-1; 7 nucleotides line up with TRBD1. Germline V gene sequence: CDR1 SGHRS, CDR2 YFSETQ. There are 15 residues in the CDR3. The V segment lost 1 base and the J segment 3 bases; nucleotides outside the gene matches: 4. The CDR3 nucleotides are TGCGCCAGCAGCTTGCGGGGACAGTTCTACAATGAGCAGTTCTTC. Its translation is CASSLRGQFYNEQFF.

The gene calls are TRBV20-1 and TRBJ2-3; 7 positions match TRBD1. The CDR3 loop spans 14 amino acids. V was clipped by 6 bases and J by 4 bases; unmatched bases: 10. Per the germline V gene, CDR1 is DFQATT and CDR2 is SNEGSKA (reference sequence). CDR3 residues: CSARELGGADTQYF. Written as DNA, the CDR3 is TGCAGTGCCCGTGAACTAGGGGGCGCAGATACGCAGTATTTT.

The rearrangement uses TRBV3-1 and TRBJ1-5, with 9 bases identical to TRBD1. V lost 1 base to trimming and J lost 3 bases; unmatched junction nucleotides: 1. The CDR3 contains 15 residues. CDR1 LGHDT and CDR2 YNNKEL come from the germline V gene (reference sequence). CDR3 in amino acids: CASSQGTGDNQPQHF. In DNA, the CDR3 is TGTGCCAGCAGCCAAGGGACAGGGGACAATCAGCCCCAGCATTTT.

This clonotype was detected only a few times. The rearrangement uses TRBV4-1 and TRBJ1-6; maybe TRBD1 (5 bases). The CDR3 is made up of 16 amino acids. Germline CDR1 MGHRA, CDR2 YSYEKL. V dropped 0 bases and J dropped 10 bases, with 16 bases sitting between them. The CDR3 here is CASSQEGQGRGSPLHF. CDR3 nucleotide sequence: TGCGCCAGCAGCCAAGAGGGGCAAGGGCGGGGGTCACCCCTCCACTTT.

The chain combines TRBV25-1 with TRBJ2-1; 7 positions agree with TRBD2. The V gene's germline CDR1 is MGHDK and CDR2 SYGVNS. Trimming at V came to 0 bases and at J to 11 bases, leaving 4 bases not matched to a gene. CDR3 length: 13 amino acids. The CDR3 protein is CASSEYTGGQQFF. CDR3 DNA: TGTGCCAGCAGTGAATATACGGGGGGACAGCAGTTCTTC.

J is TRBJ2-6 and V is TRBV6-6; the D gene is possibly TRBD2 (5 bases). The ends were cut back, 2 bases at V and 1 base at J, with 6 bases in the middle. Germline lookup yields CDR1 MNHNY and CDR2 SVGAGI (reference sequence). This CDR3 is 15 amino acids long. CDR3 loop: CASSYPGSGANVLTF. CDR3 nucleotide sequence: TGTGCCAGCAGTTACCCGGGGTCTGGGGCCAACGTCCTGACTTTC.

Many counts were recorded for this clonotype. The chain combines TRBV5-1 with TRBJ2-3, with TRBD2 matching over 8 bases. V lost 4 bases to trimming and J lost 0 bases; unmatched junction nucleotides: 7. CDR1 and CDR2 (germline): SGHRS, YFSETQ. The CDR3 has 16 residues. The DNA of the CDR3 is TGCGCCAGCAGCGTACCAACTAGCGGTAGCACAGATACGCAGTATTTT. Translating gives CASSVPTSGSTDTQYF.

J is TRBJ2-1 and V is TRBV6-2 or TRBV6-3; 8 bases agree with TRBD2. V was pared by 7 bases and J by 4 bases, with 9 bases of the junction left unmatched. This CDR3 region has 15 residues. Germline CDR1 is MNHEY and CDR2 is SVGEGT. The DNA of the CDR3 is TGTGCCAGCATATACGGGAGGGGACGGTACAATGAGCAGTTCTTC. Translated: CASIYGRGRYNEQFF.

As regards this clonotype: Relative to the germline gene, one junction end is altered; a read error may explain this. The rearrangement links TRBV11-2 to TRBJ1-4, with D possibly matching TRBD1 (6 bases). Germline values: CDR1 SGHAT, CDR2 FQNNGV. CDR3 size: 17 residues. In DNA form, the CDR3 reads TGTGCCAGCAGCTTAGACCTCAGGGGCTCTGGAGGTGAAAAACGGTTTTTT. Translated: CASSLDLRGSGGEKRFF.

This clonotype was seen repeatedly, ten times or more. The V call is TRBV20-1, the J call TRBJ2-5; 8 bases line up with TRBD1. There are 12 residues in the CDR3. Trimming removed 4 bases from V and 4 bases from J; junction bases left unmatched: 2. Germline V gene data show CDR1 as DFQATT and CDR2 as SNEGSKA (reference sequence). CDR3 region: CSANDRGETQYF. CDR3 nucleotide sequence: TGCAGTGCTAACGACAGGGGAGAGACCCAGTACTTC.

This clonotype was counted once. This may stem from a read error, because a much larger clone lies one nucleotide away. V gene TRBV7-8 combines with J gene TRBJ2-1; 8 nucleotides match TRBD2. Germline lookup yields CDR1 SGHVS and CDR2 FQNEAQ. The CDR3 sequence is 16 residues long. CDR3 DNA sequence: TGTACCAGCAGCTTAGCTTTTAGCGGGGCACTCAATGAGCAGTTCTTC. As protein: CTSSLAFSGALNEQFF. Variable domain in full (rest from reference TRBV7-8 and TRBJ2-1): GAGVSQSPRYKVAKRGQDVALRCDPISGHVSLFWYQQALGQGPEFLTYFQNEAQLDKSGLPSDRFFAERPEGSVSTLKIQRTQQEDSAVYLCTSSLAFSGALNEQFFGPGTRLTVL.

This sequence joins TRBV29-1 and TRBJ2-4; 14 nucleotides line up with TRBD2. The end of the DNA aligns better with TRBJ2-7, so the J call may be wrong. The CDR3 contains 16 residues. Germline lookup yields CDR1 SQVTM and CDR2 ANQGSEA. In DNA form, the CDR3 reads TGCAGCGTTTCGACTAGCGGGAGGGCCCCAGATTACGAGCAGTACTTC. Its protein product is CSVSTSGRAPDYEQYF.

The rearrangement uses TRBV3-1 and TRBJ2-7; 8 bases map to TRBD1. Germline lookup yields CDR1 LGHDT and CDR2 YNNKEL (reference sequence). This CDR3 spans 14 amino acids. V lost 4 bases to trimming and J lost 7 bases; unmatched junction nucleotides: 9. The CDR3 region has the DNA TGTGCCAGCAGCCCGACAGGGGTGGGGAGTGAGCAGTACTTC. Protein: CASSPTGVGSEQYF.

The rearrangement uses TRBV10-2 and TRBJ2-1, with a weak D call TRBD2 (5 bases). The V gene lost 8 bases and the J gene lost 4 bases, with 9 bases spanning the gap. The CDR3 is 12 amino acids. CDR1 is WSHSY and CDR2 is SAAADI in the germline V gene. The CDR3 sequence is CASQLGYNEQFF. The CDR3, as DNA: TGCGCCAGCCAACTAGGTTACAATGAGCAGTTCTTC.

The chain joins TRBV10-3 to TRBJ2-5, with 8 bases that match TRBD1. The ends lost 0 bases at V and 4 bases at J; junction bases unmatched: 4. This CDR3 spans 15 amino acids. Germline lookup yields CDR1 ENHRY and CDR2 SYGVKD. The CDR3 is CAISESDRATETQYF. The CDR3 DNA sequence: TGTGCCATCAGTGAGTCGGACAGGGCAACAGAGACCCAGTACTTC.

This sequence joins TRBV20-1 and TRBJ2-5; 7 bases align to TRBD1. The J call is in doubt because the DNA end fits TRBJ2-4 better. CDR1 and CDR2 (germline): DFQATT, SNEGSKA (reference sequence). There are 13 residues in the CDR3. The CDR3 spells CSANLNRGNIQYF. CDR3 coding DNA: TGCAGTGCAAACTTAAACAGGGGAAACATTCAGTACTTC.

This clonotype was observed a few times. CDR3 loop: CASLSRVNTEAFF. As DNA, the CDR3 is TGTGCCAGCCTAAGCCGGGTGAACACTGAAGCTTTCTTT. This chain joins TRBV25-1 and TRBJ1-1; the D is unclear. Deletions cut 8 bases from V and 0 bases from J, with 10 bases between. This CDR3 is built from 13 residues. Germline V CDR1 and CDR2: MGHDK, SYGVNS. Based on the CDR3 plus reference TRBV25-1 and TRBJ1-1, the full variable domain is EADIYQTPRYLVIGTGKKITLECSQTMGHDKMYWYQQDPGMELHLIHYSYGVNSTEKGDLSSESTVSRIRTEHFPLTLESARPSHTSQYLCASLSRVNTEAFFGQGTRLTVV.

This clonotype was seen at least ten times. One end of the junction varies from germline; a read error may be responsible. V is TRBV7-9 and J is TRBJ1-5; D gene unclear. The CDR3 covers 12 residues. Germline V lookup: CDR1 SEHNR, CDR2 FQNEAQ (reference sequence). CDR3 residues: CASSLEGQPQHF. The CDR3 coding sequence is TGTGCCAGCAGTTTAGAAGGTCAGCCCCAGCATTTT.

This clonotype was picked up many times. CDR3 sequence: CASSSLEDTQYF. CDR3 coding DNA: TGTGCCAGCAGTTCCCTTGAGGATACGCAGTATTTT. The chain joins TRBV28 to TRBJ2-3; D is ambiguous. The CDR3 is 12 residues long. Looked up from germline, CDR1 is MDHEN and CDR2 is SYDVKM. Trimming removed 4 bases at V and 6 bases at J, with 8 bases between.

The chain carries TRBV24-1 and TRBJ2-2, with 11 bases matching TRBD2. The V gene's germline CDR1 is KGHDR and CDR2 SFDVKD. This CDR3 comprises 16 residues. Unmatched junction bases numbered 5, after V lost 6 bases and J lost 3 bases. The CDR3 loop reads CATSLAGGPHTGELFF. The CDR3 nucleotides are TGTGCCACCAGTCTAGCGGGGGGACCCCACACCGGGGAGCTGTTTTTT.

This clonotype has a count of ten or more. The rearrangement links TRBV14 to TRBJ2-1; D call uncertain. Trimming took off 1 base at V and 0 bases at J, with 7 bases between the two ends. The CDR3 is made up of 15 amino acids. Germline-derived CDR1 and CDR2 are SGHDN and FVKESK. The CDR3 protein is CASSQVDSSYNEQFF. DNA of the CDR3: TGTGCCAGCAGCCAAGTAGATAGCTCCTACAATGAGCAGTTCTTC.

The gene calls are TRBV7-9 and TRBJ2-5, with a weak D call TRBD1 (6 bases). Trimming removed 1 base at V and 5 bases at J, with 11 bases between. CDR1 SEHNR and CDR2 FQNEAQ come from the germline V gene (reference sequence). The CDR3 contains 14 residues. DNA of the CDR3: TGTGCCAGCAGCTTAGTCACAGGGATGGAGACCCAGTACTTC. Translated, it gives CASSLVTGMETQYF.

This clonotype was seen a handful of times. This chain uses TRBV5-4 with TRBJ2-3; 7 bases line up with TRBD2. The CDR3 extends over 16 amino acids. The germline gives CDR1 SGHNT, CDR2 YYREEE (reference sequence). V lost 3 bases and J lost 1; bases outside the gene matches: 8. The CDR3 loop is CASSSPSSGGTDTQYF. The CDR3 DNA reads TGTGCCAGCAGCTCCCCGTCTAGCGGAGGCACAGATACGCAGTATTTT. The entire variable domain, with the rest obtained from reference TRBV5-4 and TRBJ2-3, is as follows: ETGVTQSPTHLIKTRGQQVTLRCSSQSGHNTVSWYQQALGQGPQFIFQYYREEENGRGNFPPRFSGLQFPNYSSELNVNALELDDSALYLCASSSPSSGGTDTQYFGPGTRLTVL.

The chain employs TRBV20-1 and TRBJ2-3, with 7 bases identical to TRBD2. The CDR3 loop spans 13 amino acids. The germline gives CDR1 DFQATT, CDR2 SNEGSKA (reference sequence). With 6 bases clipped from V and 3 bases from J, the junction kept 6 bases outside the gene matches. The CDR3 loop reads CSAPAGLTDTQYF. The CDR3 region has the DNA TGCAGTGCCCCAGCGGGGTTGACAGATACGCAGTATTTT.